The next 8 T cell receptor beta chains were all read from a single sample in a study of T cell responses to AZD1222 COVID-19 vaccine. Assay used: immunoSEQ multiplex PCR; TCRdb lists only in-frame clones, some missing. The profile covers more than 95,000 clones, with more than 80% appearing a single time and 3.5% to 5% taken by the ten largest. This specimen consisted of peripheral blood, obtained 28 days after the second AZD1222 dose. These receptors all come from an adult who received the AZD1222 COVID-19 vaccine.

The chain couples TRBV6-5 to TRBJ1-5; D call uncertain. Per the germline V gene, CDR1 is MNHEY and CDR2 is SVGAGI. The CDR3 loop spans 15 amino acids. Trimming shortened V by 7 bases and J by 0 bases, and 13 bases separated the two germline ends. The CDR3 reads CASTSSSYSNQPQHF. CDR3 in DNA: TGTGCCAGCACGAGCAGCTCCTATAGCAATCAGCCCCAGCATTTT.

The V call is TRBV7-8, the J call TRBJ2-6, with 7 bases matching TRBD2. V lost 5 bases and J lost 2; bases outside the gene matches: 3. Germline loops: CDR1 SGHVS, CDR2 FQNEAQ. CDR3 length: 15 residues. DNA of the CDR3: TGTGCCAGCAGCCCTGGGGGGGCTGGGGCCAACGTCCTGACTTTC. Amino acids: CASSPGGAGANVLTF.

This rearrangement joins TRBV10-2 to TRBJ2-3; D perhaps matches TRBD1 (7 bases). The CDR3 is made up of 15 amino acids. From germline, CDR1 is WSHSY and CDR2 SAAADI. The V end was cut by 5 bases, the J end by 2 bases, with 14 bases between. The CDR3 region has the DNA TGCGCCAGCAGTCCCCAGGGGGGCGTCACAGATACGCAGTATTTT. Translation: CASSPQGGVTDTQYF.

The gene calls are TRBV3-1 (or the pseudogene TRBV3-2) and TRBJ2-3, with 11 bases lining up with TRBD2. This CDR3 has 15 residues. V gave up 3 bases and J gave up 7 bases; unmatched junction bases: 6. Germline values: CDR1 LGHDT, CDR2 YNNKEL (reference sequence). The CDR3 protein is CASSQGSSGGNTQYF. CDR3 coding DNA: TGTGCCAGCAGCCAGGGGTCTAGCGGGGGGAATACGCAGTATTTT.

The chain is built from TRBV30 and TRBJ1-3, with a tentative D call TRBD1 (5 bases). The CDR3 extends over 12 amino acids. The ends were cut back, 8 bases at V and 4 bases at J, with 12 bases in the middle. CDR1 is GTSNPN, CDR2 SVGIG, per germline (reference sequence). CDR3 DNA: TGTGCCGAAGGGACTCTCGGAAACACCATATATTTT. It specifies CAEGTLGNTIYF.

In DNA form, the CDR3 reads TGTGCCAGCAGCATAGTAGCGGGGGCCCCGTACAATGAGCAGTTCTTC. Protein: CASSIVAGAPYNEQFF. This chain joins TRBV7-2 and TRBJ2-1; 9 positions match TRBD2. In germline, CDR1 is SGHTA, CDR2 FQGNSA. J was trimmed by 4 bases and V by 5 bases; bases with no gene match: 9. The length of the CDR3 is 16 residues.

This clone has only one observation. This rearrangement joins TRBV7-2 to TRBJ2-7; D is unresolved. CDR3 length equals 12 residues. Germline V gene data show CDR1 as SGHTA and CDR2 as FQGNSA. V dropped 4 bases and J dropped 7 bases, with 11 bases sitting between them. The CDR3 DNA reads as TGTGCCAGCAGCTCCGACATGGGTGAGCAGTACTTC. Protein product: CASSSDMGEQYF. The full variable domain, with the rest looked up from reference TRBV7-2 and TRBJ2-7, is GAGVSQSPSNKVTEKGKDVELRCDPISGHTALYWYRQSLGQGLEFLIYFQGNSAPDKSGLPSDRFSAERTGGSVSTLTIQRTQQEDSAVYLCASSSDMGEQYFGPGTRLTVT.

About this clone itself: A read error may account for a junction end that differs from germline. The chain is built from TRBV28 and TRBJ1-2; 8 bases line up with TRBD1. This CDR3 has 12 residues. Germline-derived CDR1 and CDR2 are MDHEN and SYDVKM. The CDR3 here is CASSLSDRAGAF. In DNA, the CDR3 is TGTGCCAGCAGTTTATCGGACAGGGCGGGGGCCTTC.